This T cell receptor (beta chain) was captured in a study of cytomegalovirus exposure and HLA in healthy donors. On this clone itself: What it recognizes is unknown.

Trimming cost V 6 bases and J 6 bases, with 7 bases left between them. CDR1 is DFQATT, CDR2 SNEGSKA, per germline (reference sequence). The CDR3 runs 10 residues. Study results and caveats: Likely technical artifact: a cluster of highly shared sequence variants.

Both 60 Vbeta primers and 13 Jbeta primers went into the PCR. TCRdb's table, derived via immunoSEQ multiplex PCR, lists solely in-frame clones and lacks some. The profile shows some 190,000 clones, 75% to 85% of them singletons. The sample comprised PBMCs. V gene TRBV20-1 combines with J gene TRBJ2-3; unclear D gene. The TCR originated in a woman in her thirties in good health and CMV-seropositive. CDR3 DNA sequence: TGCAGTGCAACGAGGGATACGCAGTATTTT. It yields the protein CSATRDTQYF.